This T cell receptor beta chain is drawn from a study of T cell responses to AZD1222 COVID-19 vaccine. Broader study findings: The donor group comprised mostly white British people and more females; the analysis possibly underestimated clonal diversity. Sampling captured repertoires only after the peak T cell response.

This CDR3 has 15 residues. Germline V gene sequence: CDR1 MNHEY, CDR2 SVGAGI. After removal of 2 bases from V and 7 bases from J, the junction contained 4 bases not matched to a gene. Sequenced by immunoSEQ multiplex PCR; TCRdb stores in-frame clones only, minus some. The table records roughly 90,000 clones, approximately 89% of them present only once. About this clone itself: Its antigen is not known.

Second-dose groups at about 4 or about 12 weeks were pooled. The sample here was peripheral blood, taken 28 days after the second AZD1222 dose. The genes are TRBV6-5 and TRBJ1-6; 8 bases match TRBD1. The clonotype was recovered from an adult who received the AZD1222 COVID-19 vaccine. The CDR3 nucleotides read TGTGCCAGCAGTTACACCACAGGGGGGAATTCACCCCTCCACTTT. It codes for CASSYTTGGNSPLHF.